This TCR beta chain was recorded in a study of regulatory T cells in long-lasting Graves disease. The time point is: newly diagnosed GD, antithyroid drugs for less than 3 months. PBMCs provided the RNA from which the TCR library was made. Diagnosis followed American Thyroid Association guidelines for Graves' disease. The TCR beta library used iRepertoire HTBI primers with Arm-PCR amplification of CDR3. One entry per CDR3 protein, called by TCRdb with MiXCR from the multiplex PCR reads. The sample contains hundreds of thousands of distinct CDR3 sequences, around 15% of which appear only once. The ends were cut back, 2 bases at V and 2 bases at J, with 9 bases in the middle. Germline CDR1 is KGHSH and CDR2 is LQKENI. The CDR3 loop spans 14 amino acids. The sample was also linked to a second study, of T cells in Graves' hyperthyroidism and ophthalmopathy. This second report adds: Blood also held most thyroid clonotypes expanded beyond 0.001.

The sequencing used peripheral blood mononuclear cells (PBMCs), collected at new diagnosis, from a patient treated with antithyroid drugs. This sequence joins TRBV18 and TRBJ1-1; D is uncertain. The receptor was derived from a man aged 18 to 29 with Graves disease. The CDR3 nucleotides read TGTGCCAGCTCACCAGGTTTTGGAAACACTGAAGCTTTCTTT. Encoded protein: CASSPGFGNTEAFF. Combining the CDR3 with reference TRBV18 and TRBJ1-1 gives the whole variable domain NAGVMQNPRHLVRRRGQEARLRCSPMKGHSHVYWYRQLPEEGLKFMVYLQKENIIDESGMPKERFSAEFPKEGPSILRIQQVVRGDSAAYFCASSPGFGNTEAFFGQGTRLTVV.